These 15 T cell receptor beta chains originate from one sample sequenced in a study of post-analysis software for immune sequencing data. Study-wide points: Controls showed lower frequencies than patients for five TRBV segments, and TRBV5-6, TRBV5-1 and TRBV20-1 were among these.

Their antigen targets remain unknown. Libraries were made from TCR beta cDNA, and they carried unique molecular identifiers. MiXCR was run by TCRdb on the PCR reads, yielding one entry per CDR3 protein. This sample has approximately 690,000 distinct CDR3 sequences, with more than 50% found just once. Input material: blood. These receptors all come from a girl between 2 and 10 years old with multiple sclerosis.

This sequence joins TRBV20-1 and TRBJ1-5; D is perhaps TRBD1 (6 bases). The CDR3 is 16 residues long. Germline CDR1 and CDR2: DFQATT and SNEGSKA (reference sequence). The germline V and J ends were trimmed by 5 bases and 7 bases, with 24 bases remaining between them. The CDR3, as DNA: TGCAGTGCTCCCCGGGGGGGGGGGGGCGCGGGACAGCCCCAGCATTTT. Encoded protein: CSAPRGGGGAGQPQHF.

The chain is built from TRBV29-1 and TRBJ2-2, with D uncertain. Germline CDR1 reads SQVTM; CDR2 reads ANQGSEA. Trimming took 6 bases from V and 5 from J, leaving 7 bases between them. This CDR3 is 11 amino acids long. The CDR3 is CSVYMTGELFF. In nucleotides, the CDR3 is TGCAGCGTCTACATGACCGGGGAGCTGTTTTTT.

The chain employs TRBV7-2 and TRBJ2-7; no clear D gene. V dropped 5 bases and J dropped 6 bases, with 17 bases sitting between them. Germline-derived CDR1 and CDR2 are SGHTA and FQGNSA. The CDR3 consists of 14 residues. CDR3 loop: CASSAPARKIEQYF. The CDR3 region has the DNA TGTGCCAGCAGCGCCCCGGCCAGGAAAATCGAGCAGTACTTC.

The CDR3 loop reads CASSFPGLIRGYGYTF. In DNA, the CDR3 is TGTGCCAGCAGCTTCCCGGGACTAATTAGGGGCTATGGCTACACCTTC. The chain couples TRBV7-2 to TRBJ1-2; maybe TRBD1 (5 bases). The CDR3 contains 16 residues. V lost 3 bases to trimming and J lost 4 bases, with 18 bases between them. The germline gives CDR1 SGHTA, CDR2 FQGNSA. Based on the CDR3 plus reference TRBV7-2 and TRBJ1-2, the full variable domain is GAGVSQSPSNKVTEKGKDVELRCDPISGHTALYWYRQSLGQGLEFLIYFQGNSAPDKSGLPSDRFSAERTGGSVSTLTIQRTQQEDSAVYLCASSFPGLIRGYGYTFGSGTRLTVV.

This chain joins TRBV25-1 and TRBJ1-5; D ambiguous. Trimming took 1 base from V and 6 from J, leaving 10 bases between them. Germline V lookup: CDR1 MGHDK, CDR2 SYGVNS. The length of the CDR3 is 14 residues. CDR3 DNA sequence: TGTGCCAGCAGTGAATCCTGGGGTCTTCAGCCCCAGCATTTT. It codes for CASSESWGLQPQHF. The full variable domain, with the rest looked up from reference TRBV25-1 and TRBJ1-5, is EADIYQTPRYLVIGTGKKITLECSQTMGHDKMYWYQQDPGMELHLIHYSYGVNSTEKGDLSSESTVSRIRTEHFPLTLESARPSHTSQYLCASSESWGLQPQHFGDGTRLSIL.

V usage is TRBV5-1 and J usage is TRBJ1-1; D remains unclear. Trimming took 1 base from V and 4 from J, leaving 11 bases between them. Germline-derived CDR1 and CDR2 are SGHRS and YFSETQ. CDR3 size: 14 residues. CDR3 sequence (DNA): TGCGCCAGCAGCTTGCAGGAATGGGGCACTGAAGCTTTCTTT. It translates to CASSLQEWGTEAFF.

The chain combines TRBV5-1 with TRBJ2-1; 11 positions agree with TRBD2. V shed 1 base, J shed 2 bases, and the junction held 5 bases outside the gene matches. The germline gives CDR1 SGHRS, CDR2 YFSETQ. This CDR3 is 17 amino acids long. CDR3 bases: TGCGCCAGCAGCTTGATAGCGGGAGGGCCCCCCTACAATGAGCAGTTCTTC. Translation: CASSLIAGGPPYNEQFF.

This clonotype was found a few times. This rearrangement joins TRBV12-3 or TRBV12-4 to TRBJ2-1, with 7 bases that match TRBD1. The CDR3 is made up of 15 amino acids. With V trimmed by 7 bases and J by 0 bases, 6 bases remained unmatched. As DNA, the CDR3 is TGTGCCAGCATCTCCGCAGGGGGCTCCTACAATGAGCAGTTCTTC. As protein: CASISAGGSYNEQFF.

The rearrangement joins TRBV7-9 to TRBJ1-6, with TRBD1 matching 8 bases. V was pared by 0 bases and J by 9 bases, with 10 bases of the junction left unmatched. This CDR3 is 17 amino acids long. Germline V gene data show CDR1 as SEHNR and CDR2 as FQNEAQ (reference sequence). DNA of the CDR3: TGTGCCAGCAGCTTAGCGTTCAGGGGGCCCCGTGGTTCACCCCTCCACTTT. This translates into CASSLAFRGPRGSPLHF.

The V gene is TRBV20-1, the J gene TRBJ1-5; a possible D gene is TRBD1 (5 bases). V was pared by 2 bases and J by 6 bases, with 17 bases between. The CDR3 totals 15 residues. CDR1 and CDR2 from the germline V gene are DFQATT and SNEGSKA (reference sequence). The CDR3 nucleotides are TGCAGTGCTAGAAGTGGCCAAGGGACTTTTCAGCCCCAGCATTTT. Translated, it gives CSARSGQGTFQPQHF.

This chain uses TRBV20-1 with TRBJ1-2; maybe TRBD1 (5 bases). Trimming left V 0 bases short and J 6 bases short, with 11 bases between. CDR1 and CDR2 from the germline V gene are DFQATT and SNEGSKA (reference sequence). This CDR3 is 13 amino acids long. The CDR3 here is CSARDFRDDGYTF. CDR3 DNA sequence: TGCAGTGCTAGAGATTTCAGGGACGATGGCTACACCTTC.

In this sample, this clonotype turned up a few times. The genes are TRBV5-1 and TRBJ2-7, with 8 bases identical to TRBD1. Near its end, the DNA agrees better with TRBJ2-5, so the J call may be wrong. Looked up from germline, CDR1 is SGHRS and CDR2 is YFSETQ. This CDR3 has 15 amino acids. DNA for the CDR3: TGCGCCAGCAGCGTTGCGGACAGGGTGGGCGAGACCCAGTACTTC. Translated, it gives CASSVADRVGETQYF.

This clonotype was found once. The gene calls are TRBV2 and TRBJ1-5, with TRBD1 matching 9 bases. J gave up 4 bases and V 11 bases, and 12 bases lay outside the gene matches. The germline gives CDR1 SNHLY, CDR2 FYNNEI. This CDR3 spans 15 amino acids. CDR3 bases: TGTGCCTGCGATCCGGGACAGGGTGCGAATCAGCCCCAGCATTTT. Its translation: CACDPGQGANQPQHF.

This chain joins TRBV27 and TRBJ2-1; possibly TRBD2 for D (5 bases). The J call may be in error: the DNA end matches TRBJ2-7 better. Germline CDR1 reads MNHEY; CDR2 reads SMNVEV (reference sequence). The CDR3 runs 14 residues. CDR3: CASSFKRDYNEQYF. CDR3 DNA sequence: TGTGCCAGCAGTTTTAAGAGAGACTACAATGAGCAGTACTTC.

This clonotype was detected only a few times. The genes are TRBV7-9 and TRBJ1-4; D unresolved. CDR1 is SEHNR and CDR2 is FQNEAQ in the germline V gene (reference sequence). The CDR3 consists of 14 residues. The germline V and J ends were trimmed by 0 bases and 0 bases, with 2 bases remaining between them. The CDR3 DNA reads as TGTGCCAGCAGCTTAGCGCCAACTAATGAAAAACTGTTTTTT. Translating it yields CASSLAPTNEKLFF.